The present entry profiles one TCR beta chain with its context. What it binds is not known. A roughly 120-subject validation cohort, separate from the approximately 610-subject first cohort, supplied the donors. Produced via immunoSEQ multiplex PCR; TCRdb's table is partial and in-frame only. The table has approximately 100,000 clones, around nine tenths seen once; the top ten hold 3% to 4.5%. This entry comes from a study of cytomegalovirus exposure and HLA in healthy donors. General observations from the study: Associated with cytomegalovirus, according to the listing, were 150 to 200 TCR beta chains. First-cohort TCR clusters were later found to tend to co-occur in the 130 or so validation repertoires.

V was pared by 4 bases and J by 8 bases, with 10 bases of the junction left unmatched. This CDR3 contains 14 residues. Looked up from germline, CDR1 is MNHEY and CDR2 is SMNVEV (reference sequence). The TCR originated in a woman aged 25 to 45 in good health and CMV-seronegative. The chain employs TRBV27 and TRBJ1-2, with TRBD1 matching 7 bases. Sequenced input: PBMCs. The CDR3 sequence is CASSWARGLRGYTF. DNA for the CDR3: TGTGCCAGCAGTTGGGCAAGGGGGCTCCGGGGCTACACCTTC.